This entry describes one T cell receptor beta chain. The data originate from a study of shared clonotypes between healthy human individuals. TCRdb's copy holds only in-frame clones and misses some; the assay was immunoSEQ multiplex PCR. Counted here are under 750,000 clones, 55% to 80% occurring once; the ten biggest clones make up under 2%. The sequence was collected from a woman between 25 and 40 years old in good health. The sample was memory CD4+ T cells sorted from blood. Specified subset: CD45RA-negative fraction.

The chain's CDR3 is CASRLEGEAIEKLFF. CDR3 nucleotide sequence: TGTGCCAGCAGGCTGGAGGGGGAGGCGATTGAAAAACTGTTTTTT. The chain links TRBV7-9 to TRBJ1-4, with D possibly matching TRBD1 (6 bases). Deletions cut 6 bases from V and 7 bases from J, with 18 bases between. The CDR3 has 15 residues. In germline, CDR1 is SEHNR, CDR2 FQNEAQ (reference sequence).